This is a list of T cell receptor beta chains from one sample in a study of cytomegalovirus exposure and HLA in healthy donors. Profiling relied on immunoSEQ multiplex PCR, and the TCRdb table lists in-frame clones only, not all of them. This table has about 200,000 clones, 65% to 85% appearing once. The sequencing sample was made of PBMCs. The receptor source for this set is a woman in her twenties or thirties in good health and CMV-seronegative. CDR3s include the opening cysteine and the closing phenylalanine or tryptophan. A D gene is named only where the DNA matches it firmly. Rows may omit the clone size; those that give it use once, few, many or a size class.

>.|.|TRBJ2-1|TRBV10-3
CAISENLVEQFF
TGTGCCATCAGTGAGAATCTAGTGGAGCAGTTCTTC
>.|.|TRBJ1-3|TRBV6-1
CASSDRINSGNTIYF
TGTGCCAGCAGTGACAGGATTAACTCTGGAAACACCATATATTTT
>.|.|TRBJ2-3|TRBV4-1
CASSPMTGSSTDTQYF
TGCGCCAGCAGCCCCATGACAGGATCTAGCACAGATACGCAGTATTTT
>.|TRBD1|TRBJ2-1|TRBV10-3
CAISVNSRQGPSYNEQFF
TGTGCCATCAGTGTGAATTCCCGACAGGGACCCTCCTACAATGAGCAGTTCTTC
>.|.|TRBJ1-1|TRBV11-2
CASSADRNTEAFF
TGTGCCAGCAGCGCCGACAGGAACACTGAAGCTTTCTTT
>.|.|TRBJ2-5|TRBV19
CASSGGFVQTQYF
TGTGCCAGTAGTGGGGGGTTTGTACAGACCCAGTACTTC
>.|.|TRBJ1-1|TRBV5-1
CASSLQGQSSEAFF
TGCGCCAGCAGCTTACAGGGTCAGAGTTCTGAAGCTTTCTTT
>.|.|TRBJ1-4|TRBV7-9
CASSAGILNEKLFF
TGTGCCAGCAGCGCCGGTATCCTAAATGAAAAACTGTTTTTT
>.|.|TRBJ1-4|TRBV9
CASSPRAPTGSGKLFF
TGTGCCAGCAGCCCGAGAGCCCCCACAGGGTCAGGAAAACTGTTTTTT
>.|TRBD2|TRBJ2-5|TRBV28
CASSLGLAGIVTQYF
TGTGCCAGCAGCCTAGGACTAGCGGGAATAGTGACCCAGTACTTC
>.|TRBD2|TRBJ2-3|TRBV25-1
CASAFFSSGSTDTQYF
TGTGCCAGCGCCTTCTTTTCTAGCGGGAGCACAGATACGCAGTATTTT
>.|.|TRBJ1-2|TRBV5-6
CASSLYRRPHYGYTF
TGTGCCAGCAGCTTGTATAGGCGGCCCCATTATGGCTACACCTTC
>.|TRBD2|TRBJ2-5|TRBV13
CASSQGSGGAEETQYF
TGTGCCAGCAGCCAAGGGAGCGGGGGGGCCGAAGAGACCCAGTACTTC
>few|TRBD2|TRBJ2-2|TRBV2
CASSGTSATGELFF
TGTGCCAGCAGTGGTACTAGCGCCACCGGGGAGCTGTTTTTT
>few|.|TRBJ2-7|TRBV13
CASSPTGSLSYEQYF
TGTGCCAGCAGCCCCACAGGGTCCCTCTCCTACGAGCAGTACTTC
>few|TRBD1|TRBJ1-2|TRBV4-1
CASSQDRQGAHYGYTF
TGCGCCAGCAGCCAAGATAGGCAGGGGGCACACTATGGCTACACCTTC
>.|.|TRBJ2-3|TRBV7-6
CASSPYAQPTSDTQYF
TGTGCCAGCAGCCCATACGCACAGCCAACGTCAGATACGCAGTATTTT
>.|.|TRBJ1-2|TRBV12-5
CASGPRSDSLLFYTF
TGTGCTAGTGGTCCCCGTTCAGACAGCCTACTTTTCTACACCTTC
>.|.|TRBJ2-4|TRBV4-1
CASSLLVRAQNIQYF
TGCGCCAGCAGCCTACTAGTGCGGGCCCAAAACATTCAGTACTTC
>.|TRBD1|TRBJ1-1|TRBV2
CASIRAGGTEAFF
TGTGCCAGCATTAGGGCAGGGGGCACTGAAGCTTTCTTT
>.|.|TRBJ2-1|TRBV6-5
CASSYGGTSYNEQFF
TGTGCCAGCAGTTATGGGGGGACCTCCTACAATGAGCAGTTCTTC
>.|.|TRBJ2-3|TRBV11-3
CASSCPPKYRRASTDTQYF
TGTGCCAGCAGCTGTCCCCCAAAATATCGGCGGGCTAGCACAGATACGCAGTATTTT
>.|.|TRBJ1-4|TRBV30
CAWSRGASNEKLFF
TGTGCCTGGAGTCGGGGGGCCTCTAATGAAAAACTGTTTTTT
>.|TRBD2|TRBJ2-1|TRBV30
CAWSVAGGARNEQFF
TGTGCCTGGAGTGTTGCGGGGGGGGCTCGAAATGAGCAGTTCTTC
>.|TRBD1|TRBJ2-4|TRBV4-1
CASSQVGRGRSWDTKNIQYF
TGCGCCAGCAGCCAAGTTGGCAGGGGGCGATCCTGGGACACCAAAAACATTCAGTACTTC
>.|TRBD1|TRBJ1-2|TRBV5-1
CASSFGGQGSGYTF
TGCGCCAGCAGCTTTGGAGGACAGGGTTCCGGCTACACCTTC
>.|.|TRBJ2-2|TRBV5-8
CASSLFRQFNTGELFF
TGTGCCAGCAGCTTGTTCCGACAGTTTAACACCGGGGAGCTGTTTTTT
>.|.|TRBJ2-7|TRBV5-6
CASSSLSGYETYEQYF
TGTGCCAGCAGCTCCCTTTCAGGGTACGAAACCTACGAGCAGTACTTC
>.|.|TRBJ1-1|TRBV19
CASARQLEAFF
TGTGCCAGTGCACGACAGCTTGAAGCTTTCTTT
>once|.|TRBJ1-5|TRBV7-2
CASSLRQETPQHF
TGTGCCAGCAGCTTAAGGCAGGAAACACCCCAGCATTTT
>.|TRBD1|TRBJ1-6|TRBV6-1
CASKQGPHNSPLHF
TGTGCCAGCAAACAGGGGCCCCATAATTCACCCCTCCACTTT
>few|TRBD1|TRBJ2-7|TRBV29-1
CSGKGAGLHEQYF
TGCAGCGGAAAGGGGGCTGGTCTCCACGAGCAGTACTTC
>.|.|TRBJ1-2|TRBV23-1
CASRPRGSLAYGYTF
TGCGCCAGCAGGCCCAGAGGGTCGCTAGCCTATGGCTACACCTTC
>.|TRBD2|TRBJ2-1|TRBV19
CASSILSGGGIGNEQFF
TGTGCCAGTAGTATATTGAGCGGGGGGGGTATAGGTAATGAGCAGTTCTTC
>.|.|TRBJ1-1|TRBV6-5
CASSANRVTEAFF
TGTGCCAGCAGTGCAAACAGGGTCACTGAAGCTTTCTTT
>once|.|TRBJ1-6|TRBV10-3
CAILGGGSPLHF
TGTGCCATCCTCGGCGGGGGCTCACCCCTCCACTTT
>.|TRBD1|TRBJ2-5|TRBV5-1
CASSLQGAEETQYF
TGCGCCAGCAGTTTACAGGGGGCGGAGGAGACCCAGTACTTC
>.|TRBD1|TRBJ2-5|TRBV27
CASSLVGTGRTETQYF
TGTGCCAGCAGTTTAGTTGGGACAGGGAGGACGGAGACCCAGTACTTC
>.|TRBD2|TRBJ2-3|TRBV19
CASRDSTSGSDTQYF
TGTGCCAGTAGAGATTCGACTAGCGGGAGTGATACGCAGTATTTT
>once|.|TRBJ2-4|TRBV28
CASSLPGREKRLAKNIQYF
TGTGCCAGCAGTTTACCTGGCAGAGAAAAACGACTAGCCAAAAACATTCAGTACTTC
>.|.|TRBJ2-7|TRBV21-1
CASSKEKEHTGYEQYF
TGTGCCAGCAGCAAAGAGAAGGAGCACACCGGTTACGAGCAGTACTTC
>.|.|TRBJ2-5|TRBV29-1
CSVYAPIQETQYF
TGCAGCGTTTACGCGCCGATCCAAGAGACCCAGTACTTC
>once|TRBD2|TRBJ2-3|TRBV11-1
CASSPLAGVGGTDTQYF
TGTGCCAGCAGCCCTCTAGCGGGGGTGGGGGGCACAGATACGCAGTATTTT